These 2 T cell receptor beta chains were all obtained from the same sample, sequenced in a study of control samples from healthy donors and cancer patients. TCRdb's copy holds only in-frame clones and misses some; the assay was immunoSEQ multiplex PCR. The sample contains 150,000 to 200,000 clones, roughly 91% of which appear only once. Sequenced material: blood. Receptor source: a woman aged 25 to 39 in good health.

The rearrangement links TRBV19 to TRBJ2-5; 9 positions agree with TRBD1. The CDR3 is 16 amino acids. Germline assignment: CDR1 LNHDA and CDR2 SQIVND (reference sequence). Trimming took 3 bases from V and 3 from J; bases not matched to a gene: 8. The CDR3: CASSITPGQGEETQYF. CDR3 nucleotide sequence: TGTGCCAGTAGTATCACCCCGGGACAGGGTGAAGAGACCCAGTACTTC.

This rearrangement joins TRBV9 to TRBJ1-1; 9 bases match TRBD1. The CDR3 loop spans 15 amino acids. Germline V gene data show CDR1 as SGDLS and CDR2 as YYNGEE. V was pared by 4 bases and J by 3 bases, with 7 bases of the junction left unmatched. CDR3 DNA: TGTGCCAGCAGCCTCCGGACAGGGGAGGACACTGAAGCTTTCTTT. Its protein product is CASSLRTGEDTEAFF.